This T cell receptor beta chain was sequenced during a study of Graves' ophthalmopathy and Graves' hyperthyroidism (dated by TCRdb to 2016 to 2019). About the investigation overall: Stable hyperthyroidism was defined as no progression to ophthalmopathy within 18 months of follow-up. Following sampling, methimazole starting at 30 mg daily was administered to hyperthyroidism patients, and high-dose intravenous methylprednisolone was administered to ophthalmopathy patients. In over 5 hyperthyroidism patients, the T-cell repertoire of thyroid tissue was compared with the T-cell repertoire of blood. In total, around 130 blood samples were TCR-sequenced: around 42 ophthalmopathy, around 75 hyperthyroidism and approximately 17 hyperthyroidism-to-ophthalmopathy patients. To explore V-J signatures that distinguish ophthalmopathy from hyperthyroidism, a discovery set of 100 patients was enrolled, made up of 43 with ophthalmopathy and 57 with stable hyperthyroidism. An independent validation cohort was composed of about 20 hyperthyroidism patients and 17 patients who later progressed from hyperthyroidism to ophthalmopathy. The study used signatures of the TCR beta repertoire to tell Graves' ophthalmopathy apart from Graves' hyperthyroidism and to predict which patients would progress to ophthalmopathy. The study at large found these results: In validation, the model predicted ophthalmopathy progression with about 70% sensitivity and 72.22% specificity; around twelve predicted patients were CT-confirmed with GO in a median of around 6.5 months. In cross-validation, the 13-signature model distinguished ophthalmopathy from stable hyperthyroidism with 85% to 90% sensitivity and around 81% specificity, and in the test set the corresponding values were about 80% and 75%. Most of the expanded thyroid clonotypes with a frequency above 0.001 were also detected in blood, and it was suggested that the thyroid immune response may be reflected by blood repertoires. No statistical method was used to set the sample size in advance, and the investigators knew which group each participant was assigned to.

For repertoire sequencing, the TCR beta CDR3 regions were amplified from RNA transcripts. HTBI primers and the Qiagen OneStep RT-PCR kit were used in a first-round RT-PCR, which was followed by a second-round multiplex PCR, size selection and purification. The libraries underwent paired-end sequencing with 100 bp reads on an Illumina HiSeq2000. From the authors' description of their analysis: SOAPnuke was used to process the reads, removing any read that contained adapters or uncalled bases, had a mean Phred below 15, or lacked an exact match to the constant primer or identifier. High-quality paired reads were merged with COPE v1.2.5. Each unique nucleotide sequence was treated as a clonotype, and MiTCR v1.1 was used to align the clonotypes to the IMGT TRB V, D and J references. Only V-J combinations with frequency above 0.0001 were analysed, covering approximately 99% of repertoires. A TCR clonal expansion and chaos score per V-J combination was defined as the ratio of F50 clonal expansion to chaos observed in the TCRdist matrix. Features were reduced by Welch's t-statistics and random forest to roughly 14 V-J combinations, which fed a naive Bayes classifier. The similarity between thyroid and blood repertoires was quantified using the Morisita-Horn index. Starting from the raw public reads, TCRdb applied fastp trimming at Q25, assembled clones with MiXCR and retained in-frame beta chains. All rows with the same CDR3 protein become a single entry with the most common DNA and genes. TCRdb's processing, not the study's, gives the V and J calls here. The sample yields around 590,000 distinct CDR3 sequences; under 45% were counted once. The leading ten clones occupy about 4% of the sample.

This clonotype was counted ten times or more. Its antigen is not yet known. No base quality information exists; no much larger clone differs at one position. Hyperthyroidism patients were newly diagnosed, were aged 18 to 65 years, and had a disease duration under 2 months. Patients with other autoimmune diseases, uncontrolled infections, pregnancy or lactation were excluded. Diagnosis relied on clinical symptoms, serum thyroxine, TRAb, thyroid ultrasound and orbital computed tomography. Total RNA was extracted using Trizol reagent, and RNA quality was checked on an Agilent 2100 Bioanalyzer. The germline V gene gives CDR1 as SGDLS and CDR2 as YYNGEE. The CDR3 sequence holds 14 residues, the cysteine and phenylalanine included. CDR3 DNA only is kept here, 42 bases in frame from base 1. Trimming removed 3 bases from V and 1 base from J; the gene matches leave 3 bases unexplained.

This TCR derives from an adult man with Graves' hyperthyroidism. The chain employs TRBV9 and TRBJ1-1; TRBD1 agrees with 7 junctional bases. What was sequenced was peripheral blood or thyroid tissue (not recorded which). The DNA is TGTGCCAGCAGCGAATGGACAGGGAACACTGAAGCTTTCTTT. This codes for CASSEWTGNTEAFF.